These 15 T cell receptor beta chains share one sample of origin, sequenced in a study of beta chain features in type 1 diabetes. The investigators reverse transcribed all of the isolated RNA, so they sequenced expressed TCRB transcripts. Using immunoSEQ multiplex PCR, the repertoire was profiled, and TCRdb retains in-frame clones only, with some absent. This table holds roughly 300,000 clones, more than 13% found once. Study-level points and caveats: Type 1 diabetes patients had TCRB CDR3s that were shorter (moderately but significantly so) in all four CD4+ subsets.

Which antigens these TCRs recognize remains unknown. Sequencing was carried out using naive CD4+ T cells from blood. The receptors derive from a man aged 25-45 years with type 1 diabetes.

This clone was seen a handful of times. The chain combines TRBV20-1 with TRBJ2-3; D remains ambiguous. Trimming took 6 bases from V and 0 from J, leaving 4 bases between them. The CDR3 has 11 amino acids. Germline V gives CDR1 DFQATT, CDR2 SNEGSKA (reference sequence). CDR3 region: CSAGSTDTQYF. The CDR3 DNA reads TGCAGTGCCGGGAGCACAGATACGCAGTATTTT.

This clone appeared a few times. V gene TRBV7-2 combines with J gene TRBJ2-3; D may be TRBD2 (6 bases). The V end was cut by 6 bases, the J end by 5 bases, with 21 bases between. The CDR3 covers 16 residues. The V gene's germline CDR1 is SGHTA and CDR2 FQGNSA. The CDR3 region is CASRTALARIVDTQYF. CDR3 DNA sequence: TGTGCCAGCAGGACTGCCCTAGCGAGAATAGTAGATACGCAGTATTTT.

This clone was seen a few times. This rearrangement joins TRBV7-2 to TRBJ1-5; no clear D. The length of the CDR3 is 13 residues. V lost 2 bases to trimming and J lost 3 bases, with 5 bases between them. In germline, CDR1 is SGHTA, CDR2 FQGNSA. The chain's CDR3 is CASSLSVNQPQHF. In DNA form, the CDR3 reads TGTGCCAGCAGCTTAAGCGTCAATCAGCCCCAGCATTTT.

This clone was counted between two and nine times. The chain is built from TRBV7-3 and TRBJ2-1, with 14 bases that match TRBD2. This CDR3 comprises 17 residues. V lost 4 bases and J lost 2; bases outside the gene matches: 4. Germline V lookup: CDR1 SGHTA, CDR2 FQGTGA. The CDR3 nucleotides are TGTGCCAGCAGCTCCCTGACTAGCGGGAGGGCCTACAATGAGCAGTTCTTC. Translation: CASSSLTSGRAYNEQFF.

The V and J genes are TRBV7-9 and TRBJ1-1; 7 nucleotides match TRBD1. Germline V gene sequence: CDR1 SEHNR, CDR2 FQNEAQ (reference sequence). The CDR3 has 15 amino acids. The V and J ends lost 5 bases and 6 bases, in that order; junction bases with no gene match: 12. CDR3 sequence: CASSRGQAVSPEAFF. The CDR3 bases are TGTGCCAGCAGCCGCGGACAGGCCGTAAGTCCTGAAGCTTTCTTT.

The V and J genes are TRBV18 and TRBJ1-5, with D unresolved. Between the trimmed V and J ends, which lost 3 bases and 1 base, there was a span of 13 bases. This CDR3 region has 16 residues. Germline-derived CDR1 and CDR2 are KGHSH and LQKENI. The CDR3 is CASSPIGPGSNQPQHF. CDR3 sequence (DNA): TGTGCCAGCTCACCTATAGGGCCGGGAAGCAATCAGCCCCAGCATTTT.

J is TRBJ2-3 and V is TRBV7-3; TRBD1 is a possible D gene (6 bases). The V end lost 4 bases, the J end lost 0 bases, and 14 bases lay between the germline ends. Germline V lookup: CDR1 SGHTA, CDR2 FQGTGA. The length of the CDR3 is 16 residues. The CDR3 loop reads CASSSWTDPSTDTQYF. The CDR3 DNA follows: TGTGCCAGCAGCTCTTGGACAGACCCTAGCACAGATACGCAGTATTTT. Looking up the rest from reference TRBV7-3 and TRBJ2-3 gives the full variable domain: GAGVSQTPSNKVTEKGKYVELRCDPISGHTALYWYRQSLGQGPEFLIYFQGTGAADDSGLPNDRFFAVRPEGSVSTLKIQRTERGDSAVYLCASSSWTDPSTDTQYFGPGTRLTVL.

This clone was seen more than once but under ten times. The chain recombines TRBV13 with TRBJ2-7, with D uncertain. The CDR3 is 11 residues long. Trimming cost V 6 bases and J 5 bases, with 8 bases left between them. Germline V gene data show CDR1 as PRHDT and CDR2 as FYEKMQ (reference sequence). The chain's CDR3 is CASSQGDEQYF. The CDR3 DNA reads as TGTGCCAGCAGTCAAGGAGACGAGCAGTACTTC.

This clone was detected only a few times. V and J are TRBV2 and TRBJ2-7, with TRBD2 matching over 8 bases. Per the germline V gene, CDR1 is SNHLY and CDR2 is FYNNEI. This CDR3 region has 14 residues. With 4 bases clipped from V and 3 bases from J, the junction kept 5 bases outside the gene matches. This chain's CDR3 is CASSATTSVYEQYF. DNA for the CDR3: TGTGCCAGCAGTGCCACGACTAGCGTCTACGAGCAGTACTTC.

This clone has just a few counts. The V and J genes are TRBV7-2 and TRBJ2-1, with D tentatively TRBD2 (5 bases). The length of the CDR3 is 15 residues. With 6 bases removed from V and 0 bases from J, the gap between germline ends came to 12 bases. Germline V CDR1 and CDR2: SGHTA, FQGNSA. CDR3 DNA sequence: TGTGCCAGCAGTCGAGGGCCAGACTCCTACAATGAGCAGTTCTTC. This gives the protein CASSRGPDSYNEQFF. Combining the CDR3 with reference TRBV7-2 and TRBJ2-1 gives the whole variable domain GAGVSQSPSNKVTEKGKDVELRCDPISGHTALYWYRQSLGQGLEFLIYFQGNSAPDKSGLPSDRFSAERTGGSVSTLTIQRTQQEDSAVYLCASSRGPDSYNEQFFGPGTRLTVL.

This chain joins TRBV28 and TRBJ2-3; TRBD2 agrees at 14 bases. V shed 5 bases, J shed 11 bases, and the junction held 6 bases outside the gene matches. Germline V gives CDR1 MDHEN, CDR2 SYDVKM. The CDR3 is made up of 14 amino acids. Here the CDR3 reads CASSGGLAGEGQYF. CDR3 in DNA: TGTGCCAGCAGTGGGGGACTAGCGGGAGAAGGGCAGTATTTT.

This clone was recorded a few times. The V and J genes are TRBV7-9 and TRBJ1-1; D not certain. From germline, CDR1 is SEHNR and CDR2 FQNEAQ (reference sequence). Trimming took off 3 bases at V and 5 bases at J, with 7 bases between the two ends. The CDR3 is 12 residues long. CDR3 amino acids: CASSFAGTEAFF. CDR3 DNA: TGTGCCAGCAGCTTTGCGGGGACTGAAGCTTTCTTT.

This clone came up a few times. The chain joins TRBV7-9 to TRBJ2-1; 9 bases are a match to TRBD1. The trim removed 6 bases at V and 5 bases at J, leaving 8 bases unmatched. The CDR3 is made up of 15 amino acids. Germline V gives CDR1 SEHNR, CDR2 FQNEAQ (reference sequence). CDR3 in DNA: TGTGCCAGCAGTTCACAGGGGGCGAGTGACAATGAGCAGTTCTTC. Residues: CASSSQGASDNEQFF.

This clone has a handful of counts. The chain couples TRBV7-2 to TRBJ2-1; 13 nucleotides agree with TRBD2. CDR3 length: 16 residues. Germline V gene data show CDR1 as SGHTA and CDR2 as FQGNSA. The ends lost 2 bases at V and 5 bases at J; junction bases unmatched: 3. The CDR3 nucleotides read TGTGCCAGCAGCTTAACGGGGACTAGCGGGAACAATGAGCAGTTCTTC. It is translated as CASSLTGTSGNNEQFF. Drawing the rest from reference TRBV7-2 and TRBJ2-1, the complete variable domain is GAGVSQSPSNKVTEKGKDVELRCDPISGHTALYWYRQSLGQGLEFLIYFQGNSAPDKSGLPSDRFSAERTGGSVSTLTIQRTQQEDSAVYLCASSLTGTSGNNEQFFGPGTRLTVL.

This chain connects TRBV6-1 to TRBJ1-5; 7 bases fit TRBD1. V lost 3 bases, J lost 7 bases, and 9 bases stayed unmatched. CDR1 is MNHNS and CDR2 is SASEGT in the germline V gene. The CDR3 is 15 residues long. CDR3 sequence (DNA): TGTGCCAGCAGTGACATTCGGCAGGGGGGACAGCCCCAGCATTTT. It translates to CASSDIRQGGQPQHF.